The source of this TCR beta chain is a study of CD8+CD57+ T cells in acquired aplastic anemia. This clonotype was counted many times. Its antigen is undetermined. The germline gives CDR1 KGHDR, CDR2 SFDVKD. The CDR3 has 14 amino acids. The trim removed 6 bases at V and 6 bases at J, leaving 7 bases unmatched. Study-wide points: For CD8+ Simpson's diversity, patients and controls showed no significant difference.

The use of genomic DNA as template underpinned the TCR beta VDJ and CDR3 profiling. TCRdb analysed the reads with MiXCR anew, one entry per CDR3 protein. The profile shows 150,000 to 200,000 distinct CDR3 sequences, around 45% of them singletons. The sequence derives from a human donor in good health. The specimen was sorted CD4+, CD8+, or CD8+CD57+ T cells (not recorded which) from PBMCs. This chain joins TRBV24-1 and TRBJ2-7; TRBD2 matches at 10 bases. In nucleotides, the CDR3 is TGTGCCACCAGTCCTAGCGGGAGATCAGTCGAGCAGTACTTC. Translation gives CATSPSGRSVEQYF.